A selection of T cell receptor beta chains follows, all from one sample in a study of blood T cell repertoires in COVID-19. TCRdb's table, derived via immunoSEQ multiplex PCR, lists solely in-frame clones and lacks some. The sample lists 200,000 to 250,000 clones, 80% to 90% occurring once. The sequencing input was peripheral blood. The receptors shown here come from a man aged 50 or older with active or convalescent COVID-19. Both conserved end residues are part of each CDR3.

V	J	CDR3
TRBV27	TRBJ2-1	CASSLRTGTGGREQFF
TRBV2	TRBJ2-6	CASSEAGGSGANVLTF
TRBV27	TRBJ2-5	CASSPYGGRETQYF
TRBV12-3/TRBV12-4	TRBJ1-4	CASSVQGGEKLFF
TRBV4-1	TRBJ2-3	CASSPPHSGTSTDTQYF
TRBV2	TRBJ1-2	CATQGTTNYGYTF
TRBV12-3/TRBV12-4	TRBJ2-1	CASSPLRVNEQFF
TRBV4-1	TRBJ2-5	CASSHGAPVLQETQYF
TRBV19	TRBJ2-4	CASSNLPLAGGSKNIQYF
TRBV7-2	TRBJ2-7	CASSLTGPYEQYF
TRBV15	TRBJ2-1	CATSRAITGPYNEQFF
TRBV5-1	TRBJ2-5	CASSLAIRGTQYF
TRBV19	TRBJ1-2	CATNSGRANYGYTF
TRBV7-2	TRBJ1-2	CASSPRTGAPSYGYTF
TRBV19	TRBJ1-2	CASSLSGQGNYGYTF
TRBV7-8	TRBJ2-1	CASSSWTGNYNEQFF
TRBV28	TRBJ1-5	CASSAGQGRNQPQHF
TRBV6-5	TRBJ2-1	CASSYSAGYNEQFF
TRBV2	TRBJ2-3	CASSPRGPRDTQYF
TRBV5-8	TRBJ1-5	CASSFYSGEGQPQHF
TRBV7-9	TRBJ1-1	CASSLRTLAGTEAFF
TRBV7-8	TRBJ1-5	CASSLGDSNQPQHF
TRBV19	TRBJ1-5	CASSSLEAQHF
TRBV5-1	TRBJ2-7	CASSVGGPEQYF
TRBV6-6	TRBJ2-2	CASQGLVDTGELFF
TRBV19	TRBJ1-2	CASSTFGQGDGYTF
TRBV28	TRBJ2-3	CASRLAGGGDTQYF
TRBV6-5	TRBJ2-7	CASSLSGLSPYEQYF
TRBV28	TRBJ2-4	CASSFDWQGGIQYF
TRBV7-3	TRBJ2-1	CASSPTSNEQFF
TRBV7-3	TRBJ1-2	CASSPSPGTGNGYTF
TRBV2	TRBJ1-4	CASSSGTGSRKLFF
TRBV9	TRBJ1-2	CASSAPGTGRGYTF
TRBV15	TRBJ2-3	CATSTIQGRTSTDTQYF
TRBV9	TRBJ2-2	CASSPRGNTGELFF
TRBV7-2	TRBJ1-1	CASSLEGLRTLTNTEAFF
TRBV10-3	TRBJ1-1	CAITASTAGTEAFF
TRBV2	TRBJ1-1	CASNTETNTEAFF
TRBV5-4	TRBJ2-7	CASSFSGTYEQYF
TRBV5-8	TRBJ2-3	CASSLLLRVPTDTQYF
TRBV9	TRBJ2-1	CASSVEGGRSWLAGPYNEQFF
TRBV19	TRBJ1-1	CASRHPPTGQGAFF
TRBV19	TRBJ2-5	CASRPGLAYLNQETQYF
TRBV6-5	TRBJ2-3	CASIIAGVGDTQYF
TRBV29-1	TRBJ2-3	CSVPPTFSTDTQYF
TRBV11-1	TRBJ2-5	CASSLSGRGGGETQYF